One sample yielded the 10 T cell receptor beta chains listed below, sequenced in a study of blood T cells in healthy people across ages. Together with a sample-barcoded 5' primer, a J-beta primer mix was included in a second PCR lasting about 7 to 11 cycles. TCRdb reprocessed the 5' RACE reads via MiXCR and lists one record per CDR3 protein. This repertoire shows about 640,000 distinct CDR3 sequences, about 30% found once; its top ten account for more than 15%. The sequenced sample was blood. The receptors come from a woman at least 80 years old in good health.

This clonotype was seen ten or more times. The chain uses TRBV20-1 and TRBJ1-4, with D maybe TRBD1 (6 bases). In germline, CDR1 is DFQATT, CDR2 SNEGSKA (reference sequence). Trimming took 5 bases from V and 4 from J, leaving 8 bases between them. The CDR3 is made up of 12 amino acids. CDR3 amino acids: CSAEQGNEKLFF. CDR3 in DNA: TGCAGTGCTGAACAGGGTAATGAAAAACTGTTTTTT.

Remarks on this clonotype: A much larger clone sits a single nucleotide away, making a read error possible. V usage is TRBV27 and J usage is TRBJ2-1; the D gene is possibly TRBD1 (6 bases). Trimming cost V 7 bases and J 4 bases, with 11 bases left between them. The CDR3 runs to 13 residues. Germline V gene lookup returns CDR1 MNHEY and CDR2 SMNVEV (reference sequence). CDR3 in amino acids: CASIRTAYNEQFF. CDR3 coding DNA: TGTGCCAGCATCCGGACAGCATACAATGAGCAGTTCTTC.

This clonotype was found many times. The rearrangement links TRBV5-1 to TRBJ2-1; TRBD1 is a possible D gene (7 bases). The CDR3 runs to 16 residues. The germline CDR1 and CDR2 sequences are SGHRS and YFSETQ. V was shortened by 3 bases and J by 1 base, with 14 bases between the two germline ends. The CDR3 DNA reads TGCGCCAGCAGCTCAGGGGGAGGACGGTCCTACAATGAGCAGTTCTTC. It translates to CASSSGGGRSYNEQFF.

Ten or more counts support this clonotype. This chain uses TRBV20-1 with TRBJ2-1; possible D gene TRBD1, 6 bases. The CDR3 totals 14 residues. V was pared by 6 bases and J by 6 bases, with 18 bases between. CDR1 is DFQATT and CDR2 is SNEGSKA in the germline V gene (reference sequence). Written as DNA, the CDR3 is TGCAGTGCGGGGGCCTCTATGTGGCCCAATGAGCAGTTCTTC. Its protein is CSAGASMWPNEQFF.

This clonotype has more than one count but fewer than ten. The chain combines TRBV6-5 with TRBJ1-4, with 7 bases identical to TRBD1. CDR3 length: 15 amino acids. Losses at the gene ends were 5 bases for V and 8 bases for J; bases not matched to a gene: 11. Germline lookup yields CDR1 MNHEY and CDR2 SVGAGI. The CDR3 DNA is TGTGCCAGCAGTAGACAGGGAGGGTTCCCGGAAAAACTGTTTTTT. Amino acids: CASSRQGGFPEKLFF.

This clonotype showed up many times. The chain carries TRBV9 and TRBJ2-3; 7 bases agree with TRBD2. Trimming took 0 bases from V and 4 from J; bases not matched to a gene: 8. Germline CDR1 reads SGDLS; CDR2 reads YYNGEE. This CDR3 has 16 amino acids. The CDR3 DNA reads TGTGCCAGCAGCGTAGCCCAGCGGGGCCCTGCAGATACGCAGTATTTT. It translates to CASSVAQRGPADTQYF.

This clonotype turned up a few times. V is TRBV5-4 and J is TRBJ2-5; 9 positions match TRBD1. V shed 3 bases and J 2 bases; nucleotides not matched to a gene: 8. CDR3 size: 16 residues. Germline V CDR1 and CDR2: SGHNT, YYREEE (reference sequence). CDR3 sequence: CASSSPTGGSQETQYF. The CDR3 DNA is TGTGCCAGCAGCTCGCCGACAGGGGGTAGTCAAGAGACCCAGTACTTC.

V and J are TRBV30 and TRBJ2-3; D is unclear. In germline, CDR1 is GTSNPN, CDR2 SVGIG (reference sequence). V gave up 2 bases and J gave up 0 bases, with 12 bases separating them. The CDR3 consists of 15 residues. In nucleotides, the CDR3 is TGTGCCTGGAGTAAAGCAGGTGCTAGCACAGATACGCAGTATTTT. This sequence encodes CAWSKAGASTDTQYF.

This clonotype appeared many times. The V and J genes are TRBV6-6 and TRBJ2-5, with D hard to call. Deletions cut 6 bases from V and 1 base from J, with 15 bases between. The CDR3 has 15 residues. Germline lookup yields CDR1 MNHNY and CDR2 SVGAGI (reference sequence). CDR3 sequence (DNA): TGTGCCAGCAGGGTACAGCAAATGCTCCAAGAGACCCAGTACTTC. Its translation: CASRVQQMLQETQYF.

This clonotype was detected many times. V gene TRBV20-1 combines with J gene TRBJ2-3, with D maybe TRBD2 (5 bases). Germline lookup yields CDR1 DFQATT and CDR2 SNEGSKA (reference sequence). The germline V and J ends were trimmed by 3 bases and 8 bases, with 6 bases remaining between them. The CDR3 runs to 10 residues. CDR3 sequence: CSASRGTQYF. The CDR3 region has the DNA TGCAGTGCTAGTCGGGGTACGCAGTATTTT.